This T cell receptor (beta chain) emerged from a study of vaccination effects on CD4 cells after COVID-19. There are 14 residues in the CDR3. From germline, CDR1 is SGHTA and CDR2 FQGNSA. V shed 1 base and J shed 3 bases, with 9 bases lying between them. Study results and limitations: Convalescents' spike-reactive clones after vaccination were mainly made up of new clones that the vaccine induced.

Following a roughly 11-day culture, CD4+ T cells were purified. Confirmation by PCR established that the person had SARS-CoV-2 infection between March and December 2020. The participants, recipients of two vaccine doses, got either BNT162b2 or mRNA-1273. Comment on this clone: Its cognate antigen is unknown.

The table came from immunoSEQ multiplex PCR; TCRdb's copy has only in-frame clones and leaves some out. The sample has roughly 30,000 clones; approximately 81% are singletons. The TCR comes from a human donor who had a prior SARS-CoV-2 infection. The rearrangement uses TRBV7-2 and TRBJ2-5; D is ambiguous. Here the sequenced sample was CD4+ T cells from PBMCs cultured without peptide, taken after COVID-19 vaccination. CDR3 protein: CASSLVAAEETQYF. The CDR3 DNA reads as TGTGCCAGCAGCTTAGTGGCAGCCGAAGAGACCCAGTACTTC. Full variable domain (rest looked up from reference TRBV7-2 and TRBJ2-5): GAGVSQSPSNKVTEKGKDVELRCDPISGHTALYWYRQSLGQGLEFLIYFQGNSAPDKSGLPSDRFSAERTGGSVSTLTIQRTQQEDSAVYLCASSLVAAEETQYFGPGTRLLVL.